This T cell receptor beta chain was captured by sequencing in a study of T cell responses to AZD1222 COVID-19 vaccine (dated by TCRdb to 2020 to 2023). For the wider study: AZD1222 recipients given second doses at about 4 weeks or at about 12 weeks were pooled, since spike-specific TCR depth and breadth were not found to differ between the two schedules. TCR sequencing was performed for roughly 240 trial participants, of whom approximately 200 were given two doses of AZD1222 and roughly 25 were given two doses of MenACWY control vaccine. Trial participants were enrolled into age subgroups of 18-55, 56-69 and 70-plus years, which contained approximately 150, 28 and 58 TCR-sequenced participants, respectively.

The CDR3 regions of human TCRbeta chains were analyzed by immunosequencing. In the authors' own workflow: TCRs in the repertoires were matched against a reference library of SARS-CoV-2-specific TCRs that had been generated with the MIRA antigen-specificity platform. Breadth was defined as the fraction of unique TCRs that were SARS-CoV-2-associated, and depth was defined as the fraction of total T cells that were SARS-CoV-2-associated. Using the MIRA data, each spike-specific TCR was mapped to the spike region that the TCR reacts to and placed in a CD4 or CD8 class. Log10-transformed breadth and depth values were compared by one-way ANOVA with Sidak's multiple comparisons tests. TCRdb's version of the immuneACCESS table is confined to in-frame rearrangements and falls short of the full clone set. An unresolved V gene accounts for under half of the shortfall where checked; the remainder is of unknown origin. That table furnishes V, J and clone size, whereas the DNA furnished D and trimming. This sample lists 120,000 to 150,000 clones; about nine tenths were detected once. Clones ranked in the top ten supply 3.4% of the sample.

The junction shows trimming of 6 bases on V and 6 bases on J, plus 15 bases between the germline ends. For CDR1 and CDR2, the germline V gene (reference sequence) lists MNHEY and SMNVEV. There are 15 amino acids in the CDR3, from cysteine to phenylalanine inclusive. Solely the CDR3 DNA is kept, with 45 bases framed from the first base. Results the study describes overall, beyond this receptor: The 56-69-year group was small, and its depth increase did not reach significance, likely because of low power. No day 14 peak-response samples were available, so repertoires were characterized only after the peak T cell response. After two AZD1222 doses, spike-specific TCR breadth and depth were significantly higher than at day 0 and than in MenACWY recipients. Conclusions about previously exposed vaccinees are limited, since just 5 or 6 AZD1222 recipients were seropositive for SARS-CoV-2 at baseline. Nearly half of unique spike-specific TCRs reportedly recognized epitopes outside regions mutated in the B.1.351 and B.1.1.7 variants. Most participants were white British and females outnumbered males, and the authors suggested that clonal diversity may have been underestimated. The whole spike protein was spanned by vaccine-associated CD4 TCRs, and dominant responses were seen in regions 160-218 and 743-854.

This specimen's time point label, per the study, means: baseline before first vaccination. Vaccinee samples came from UK trials COV001 and COV002, including a single-blind randomized controlled phase 2/3 trial of AZD1222 (ChAdOx1 nCoV-19) in healthy adults. For TCRbeta chain sequencing, PBMC samples were collected from trial participants at day 0 and at day 28 after the second dose. This clone has just one count. No cognate antigen has been identified for it. No base quality values were provided; no much bigger clone lies one nucleotide off. The specimen comprised peripheral blood, sampled on day 0 of AZD1222 vaccination. The receptor was derived from an adult in good health. Recombination joined TRBV27 with TRBJ1-6; no confident D gene assignment can be made. This receptor carries the CDR3 CASSPSVGSNSPLHF. At the DNA level, the sequence is TGTGCCAGCAGCCCGAGCGTCGGTAGTAATTCACCCCTCCACTTT.